The present TCR beta chain was sequenced within a study of blood T cell repertoires in COVID-19. As for the study in general: Sites in the United States, Italy and Spain provided acute and convalescent COVID-19 samples. Sources were T cells, B-cell-depleted T cells, or PBMCs; the material itself was cDNA or gDNA.

This CDR3 comprises 16 residues. From germline, CDR1 is MNHEY and CDR2 SVGAGI. V lost 0 bases and J lost 6, with 12 bases in between. Participants, about 18 to 90 years old, spanned under 25 US areas. Cohort placement rested on clinical history that participants reported themselves. The data were produced by immunoSEQ multiplex PCR, yet TCRdb's version contains in-frame clones alone and is incomplete. The sample records hundreds of thousands of clones, about 88% being singletons. The chain is built from TRBV6-5 and TRBJ1-6; unclear D gene. The sequence derives from a woman in her forties or fifties who had recovered from COVID-19. The sample was PBMCs or T cells enriched from blood (not recorded which). The CDR3 DNA reads TGTGCCAGCAGTTACTCGGCCCAACAGAGTAATTCACCCCTCCACTTT. This sequence encodes CASSYSAQQSNSPLHF.